What follows are 15 T cell receptor beta chains derived from one specimen sequenced in a study of cytotoxic CD8 clonotypes in ibrutinib-treated CLL. Here immunoSEQ multiplex PCR was the method, and the copy in TCRdb shows in-frame clones only, minus some. The sample records hundreds of thousands of clones, 70% being singletons. Sequenced here: PBMCs, sampled after 24 months of ibrutinib treatment. Receptors originate from a human donor with chronic lymphocytic leukemia.

This clone occurred once. The chain is built from TRBV4-2 and TRBJ2-6; no firm D call. V lost 1 base to trimming and J lost 0 bases, with 7 bases between them. This CDR3 spans 16 amino acids. The V gene's germline CDR1 is LGHNA and CDR2 YNFKEQ. In DNA, the CDR3 is TGTGCCAGCAGCCAAGTTCATCTCTCTGGGGCCAACGTCCTGACTTTC. This sequence encodes CASSQVHLSGANVLTF.

V is TRBV28 and J is TRBJ2-2, with D possibly being TRBD1 (6 bases). The germline V and J ends were trimmed by 8 bases and 0 bases, with 13 bases remaining between them. CDR3 size: 15 residues. Germline V gene sequence: CDR1 MDHEN, CDR2 SYDVKM. The CDR3 spells CASGVGGANTGELFF. The CDR3 DNA follows: TGTGCCAGCGGTGTTGGGGGCGCGAACACCGGGGAGCTGTTTTTT.

This clone has at least ten counts. The chain links TRBV28 to TRBJ2-7; 8 bases are shared with TRBD2. CDR3 length equals 14 residues. V gave up 1 base and J gave up 3 bases; unmatched junction bases: 2. Germline values: CDR1 MDHEN, CDR2 SYDVKM. The CDR3 DNA follows: TGTGCCAGCAGTTTATCGGGAGGGTACTACGAGCAGTACTTC. Its protein is CASSLSGGYYEQYF.

This clone was counted between two and nine times. This chain connects TRBV6-1 to TRBJ2-3; D not certain. The CDR3 loop spans 13 amino acids. Per germline, CDR1 MNHNS and CDR2 SASEGT. Trimming pared 6 bases from V and 7 bases from J, leaving 14 bases between. CDR3 amino acids: CASSSPSVNTQYF. In DNA form, the CDR3 reads TGTGCCAGCAGCTCCCCGAGTGTAAATACGCAGTATTTT.

This clone was found a few times. The chain couples TRBV5-1 to TRBJ1-2; 9 bases fit TRBD1. Germline values: CDR1 SGHRS, CDR2 YFSETQ. V shed 0 bases and J 6 bases; nucleotides not matched to a gene: 3. There are 14 residues in the CDR3. CDR3 amino acids: CASSLGQGEDGYTF. DNA for the CDR3: TGCGCCAGCAGCTTGGGACAGGGGGAAGATGGCTACACCTTC. The whole variable domain, remainder taken from reference TRBV5-1 and TRBJ1-2, is KAGVTQTPRYLIKTRGQQVTLSCSPISGHRSVSWYQQTPGQGLQFLFEYFSETQRNKGNFPGRFSGRQFSNSRSEMNVSTLELGDSALYLCASSLGQGEDGYTFGSGTRLTVV.

As DNA, the CDR3 is TGTGCCAGCAGCCAAGCACTGGAATACGAGCAGTACTTC. It codes for CASSQALEYEQYF. The chain uses TRBV7-2 and TRBJ2-7; D ambiguous. Germline values: CDR1 SGHTA, CDR2 FQGNSA. The V end lost 5 bases, the J end lost 4 bases, and 12 bases lay between the germline ends. This CDR3 has 13 amino acids.

This rearrangement joins TRBV7-9 to TRBJ2-7; D is unclear. Germline values: CDR1 SEHNR, CDR2 FQNEAQ (reference sequence). V lost 4 bases and J lost 5, with 12 bases in between. The CDR3 runs to 13 residues. The CDR3 here is CASSSTVGHEQYF. CDR3 nucleotides: TGTGCCAGCAGCTCCACCGTAGGCCACGAGCAGTACTTC.

Notes on this clone: An end of the junction differs from the germline gene, which may be a read error. V usage is TRBV7-7 and J usage is TRBJ2-7; the match to TRBD1 covers 7 bases. The CDR3 covers 14 residues. The germline CDR1 and CDR2 sequences are SSHAT and FNYEAQ (reference sequence). CDR3 bases: TGTGCTAGCAGCTTAGGACAGGATTCCTACGAGCAGTACTTC. Translated: CASSLGQDSYEQYF.

Here the CDR3 reads CASSYSGTSPDEQYF. CDR3 nucleotide sequence: TGTGCCAGCAGCTACTCCGGGACTAGTCCCGACGAGCAGTACTTC. The chain employs TRBV11-2 and TRBJ2-7, with 8 bases matching TRBD2. Germline-derived CDR1 and CDR2 are SGHAT and FQNNGV. The V gene end was trimmed by 4 bases and the J gene end by 5 bases; junction bases not matched to a gene: 10. The CDR3 is 15 amino acids.

The rearrangement joins TRBV18 to TRBJ1-2; 7 bases are a match to TRBD1. This CDR3 has 16 residues. The V segment lost 1 base and the J segment 8 bases; nucleotides outside the gene matches: 13. Germline V lookup: CDR1 KGHSH, CDR2 LQKENI. CDR3 sequence: CASSPQGTGAAEGYTF. In DNA form, the CDR3 reads TGTGCCAGCTCACCACAAGGCACAGGGGCGGCTGAGGGCTACACCTTC.

The CDR3 sequence is CASSLVGTREQYF. The CDR3 bases are TGTGCCAGCAGCTTAGTTGGAACGCGGGAGCAGTACTTC. The chain links TRBV7-2 to TRBJ2-7; D remains unclear. Germline V gene lookup returns CDR1 SGHTA and CDR2 FQGNSA. This CDR3 comprises 13 residues. V lost 1 base to trimming and J lost 7 bases, with 11 bases between them.

This chain links TRBV20-1 with TRBJ2-7; D is unclear. The CDR3 has 9 residues. Trimming took 7 bases from V and 2 from J, leaving 3 bases between them. Germline V CDR1 and CDR2: DFQATT, SNEGSKA (reference sequence). The CDR3: CSGAYEQYF. DNA for the CDR3: TGCAGTGGAGCCTACGAGCAGTACTTC.

This clone was detected once. The rearrangement joins TRBV6-6 to TRBJ2-7; perhaps TRBD1 as D (6 bases). The CDR3 sequence is 14 residues long. CDR1 MNHNY and CDR2 SVGAGI come from the germline V gene (reference sequence). With 2 bases removed from V and 7 bases from J, the gap between germline ends came to 15 bases. This CDR3 reads CASSYPQGEDEQYF. Written as DNA, the CDR3 is TGTGCCAGCAGTTACCCACAGGGAGAGGATGAGCAGTACTTC.

The chain carries TRBV6-1 and TRBJ2-7, with 8 bases fitting TRBD2. With V trimmed by 4 bases and J by 3 bases, 8 bases remained unmatched. Per the germline V gene, CDR1 is MNHNS and CDR2 is SASEGT. The CDR3 runs 15 residues. The CDR3 region has the DNA TGTGCCAGCAGTGGGGGACTAGGAGGCGGCTACGAGCAGTACTTC. Protein: CASSGGLGGGYEQYF.

About this clone itself: A much larger clone lies one base from this, so it may be a read error. Within the sample, other DNA sequences also encode this same CDR3. V gene TRBV6-5 combines with J gene TRBJ1-2; D ambiguous. Germline CDR1 reads MNHEY; CDR2 reads SVGAGI. The CDR3 runs 12 residues. Trimming took off 0 bases at V and 5 bases at J, with 4 bases between the two ends. CDR3 protein: CASSYSGYGYTF. As DNA, the CDR3 is TGTGCCAGCAGTTACTCAGGATATGGCTACACCTTC.